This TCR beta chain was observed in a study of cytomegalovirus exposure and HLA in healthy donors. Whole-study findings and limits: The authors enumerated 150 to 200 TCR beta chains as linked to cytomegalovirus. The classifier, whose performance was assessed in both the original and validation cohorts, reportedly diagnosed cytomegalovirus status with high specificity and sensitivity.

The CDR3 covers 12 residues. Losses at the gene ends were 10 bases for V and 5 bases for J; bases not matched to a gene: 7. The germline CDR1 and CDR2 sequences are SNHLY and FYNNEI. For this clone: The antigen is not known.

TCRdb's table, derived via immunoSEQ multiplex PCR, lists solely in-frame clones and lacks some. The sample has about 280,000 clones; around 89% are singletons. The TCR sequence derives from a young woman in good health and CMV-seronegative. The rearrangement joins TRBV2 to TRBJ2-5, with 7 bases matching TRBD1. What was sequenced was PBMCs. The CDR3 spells CATTGEVETQYF. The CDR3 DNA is TGTGCCACCACAGGGGAAGTGGAGACCCAGTACTTC.